This TCR beta chain was found in a study of read filtering for tumor transcriptome and immune sequencing. J gave up 1 base and V 8 bases, and 10 bases lay outside the gene matches. This CDR3 is 16 amino acids long. Germline V gene data show CDR1 as SGHRS and CDR2 as YFSETQ. This library used roughly 400 ng RNA and molecular barcoded adaptors spanning alpha/delta and beta/gamma chains. One entry per CDR3 protein, called by TCRdb with MiXCR from the reads. The data contain fewer than 100,000 distinct CDR3 sequences, approximately 13% of them seen just once; the ten biggest clones take up approximately 15%.

The chain employs TRBV5-1 and TRBJ1-1; TRBD1 agrees at 11 bases. This TCR derives from a donor aged 40 or over with multiple myeloma. Input material: a population of CD138-negative cells sorted from bone marrow. CDR3 nucleotides: TGCGCCAGTAGCGGCGGGACAGGGGGTTGGAACACTGAAGCTTTCTTT. Protein: CASSGGTGGWNTEAFF.